Listed below are T cell receptor beta chains from one sample, sequenced in a study of blood T cells in healthy people across ages. Using its own MiXCR run on the 5' RACE reads, TCRdb lists one record per CDR3 protein. The data show roughly 730,000 distinct CDR3 sequences, 56% seen once. Sequenced: blood. The receptors come from a man in his forties or fifties in good health. CDR3s include the opening cysteine and the closing phenylalanine or tryptophan. D genes are given only for firm matches. Some rows have no size entry. The others give once, few or many, or a class for an expanded clone.

clone size	V gene	J gene	D gene	CDR3 protein	CDR3 DNA
.	TRBV14	TRBJ2-3	.	CASSPGTPISTDTQYF	TGTGCCAGCAGCCCCGGGACTCCAATTAGCACAGATACGCAGTATTTT
.	TRBV2	TRBJ2-3	.	CASSLPGPADPQYF	TGTGCCAGCAGCCTTCCGGGTCCCGCGGACCCGCAGTATTTT
.	TRBV28	TRBJ2-1	.	CASSSPSGGHNEQFF	TGTGCCAGCAGTTCCCCGAGTGGGGGCCATAATGAGCAGTTCTTC
few	TRBV7-9	TRBJ2-3	.	CASSLPVSIRDTQYF	TGTGCCAGCAGCCTCCCAGTATCGATCCGAGATACGCAGTATTTT
few	TRBV7-2	TRBJ2-7	.	CASSFFADSYEQYF	TGTGCCAGCAGCTTTTTCGCAGATTCCTACGAGCAGTACTTC
many	TRBV20-1	TRBJ1-4	TRBD1	CSAKTGSKEKLFF	TGCAGTGCTAAGACAGGGTCCAAGGAAAAACTGTTTTTT
.	TRBV4-1	TRBJ2-6	TRBD1	CASADRKSSGANVLTF	TGCGCCAGTGCGGACAGGAAAAGCTCTGGGGCCAACGTCCTGACTTTC
few	TRBV29-1	TRBJ2-1	.	CSAAELVNNEQFF	TGCAGCGCTGCGGAGTTGGTCAACAATGAGCAGTTCTTC
.	TRBV6-1	TRBJ1-1	TRBD1	CASSPRMATGVMNTEAFF	TGTGCCAGCAGCCCCCGTATGGCGACAGGGGTCATGAACACTGAAGCTTTCTTT
.	TRBV7-8	TRBJ2-7	TRBD2	CASETGGGYNEQYF	TGTGCCAGCGAGACGGGGGGGGGCTACAATGAGCAGTACTTC
.	TRBV7-2	TRBJ2-3	TRBD1	CASSLVHEGATTDTQYF	TGTGCCAGCAGCTTAGTGCACGAGGGGGCTACGACAGATACGCAGTATTTT
.	TRBV12-3/TRBV12-4	TRBJ2-4	TRBD1	CASSLGQGLAKNIQYF	TGTGCCAGCAGTTTGGGACAGGGTCTAGCCAAAAACATTCAGTACTTC
.	TRBV5-5	TRBJ1-2	.	CASIRLGAASYTF	TGTGCCAGCATTAGGTTAGGGGCGGCCTCCTACACCTTC
.	TRBV18	TRBJ1-6	TRBD1	CASSPGGRGRHF	TGTGCCAGCTCACCCGGTGGCAGGGGGCGCCACTTT
few	TRBV20-1	TRBJ2-7	.	CSARGGSYYEQYF	TGCAGTGCTAGAGGGGGATCCTACTACGAGCAGTACTTC
many	TRBV12-3/TRBV12-4	TRBJ2-3	.	CASSFGLNAQYF	TGTGCCAGCAGTTTCGGACTAAACGCGCAGTATTTT
.	TRBV20-1	TRBJ2-3	TRBD2	CSGGGFGDTQYF	TGCAGTGGCGGGGGATTCGGGGATACGCAGTATTTT
.	TRBV7-7	TRBJ2-5	TRBD2	CASSPGLAGEQETQYF	TGTGCCAGCAGCCCAGGACTAGCGGGGGAGCAAGAGACCCAGTACTTC
few	TRBV16	TRBJ1-4	.	CASSQKEILGEKLFF	TGTGCCAGCAGCCAAAAGGAGATTTTAGGAGAAAAACTGTTTTTT
few	TRBV20-1	TRBJ2-7	.	CSANGAQGSSYEQYF	TGCAGTGCTAATGGGGCCCAGGGGAGCTCCTACGAGCAGTACTTC
few	TRBV6-5	TRBJ2-7	.	CASRLQSTEEYEQYF	TGTGCCAGCAGGCTTCAATCGACGGAAGAATACGAGCAGTACTTC
.	TRBV2	TRBJ2-5	.	CASSTGTPPQTQYF	TGTGCCAGCAGTACCGGGACTCCACCCCAGACCCAGTACTTC
.	TRBV4-3	TRBJ1-5	.	CASSPYRNQPQHF	TGCGCCAGCAGTCCGTACCGTAATCAGCCCCAGCATTTT
.	TRBV7-3	TRBJ2-3	.	CASSPVQDTQYF	TGTGCCAGCAGCCCGGTTCAAGATACGCAGTATTTT
few	TRBV5-1	TRBJ2-3	.	CASSPATSTDTQYF	TGCGCCAGCAGCCCAGCGACGAGCACAGATACGCAGTATTTT
.	TRBV5-1	TRBJ2-2	TRBD1	CASSLATGDVGELFF	TGCGCCAGCAGCTTGGCGACAGGGGATGTAGGGGAGCTGTTTTTT
.	TRBV6-1	TRBJ2-1	.	CAVLTRQGFYNEQFF	TGTGCCGTACTGACCCGGCAGGGGTTTTACAATGAGCAGTTCTTC
few	TRBV20-1	TRBJ2-3	.	CSAITGDTQYF	TGCAGTGCTATTACAGGGGATACGCAGTATTTT
.	TRBV14	TRBJ2-5	.	CASSTLQTPETQYF	TGTGCCAGCAGCACTCTACAGACGCCGGAGACCCAGTACTTC
.	TRBV2	TRBJ2-1	TRBD2	CASSVLAGSSGDNEQFF	TGTGCCAGCAGTGTCTTGGCGGGGTCTAGCGGGGATAATGAGCAGTTCTTC
.	TRBV24-1	TRBJ2-1	.	CATSDLREQFF	TGTGCCACCAGTGATCTACGTGAGCAGTTCTTC
.	TRBV6-6	TRBJ2-1	.	CASSYGPLNNEQFF	TGTGCCAGCAGTTACGGCCCGCTGAACAATGAGCAGTTCTTC
.	TRBV4-1	TRBJ1-2	.	CASSQGTVFYGYTF	TGCGCCAGCAGCCAAGGGACAGTTTTCTATGGCTACACCTTC
many	TRBV13	TRBJ2-5	TRBD1	CASSLSPMDGRGQETQYF	TGTGCCAGCAGCTTATCCCCCATGGATGGCAGGGGGCAAGAGACCCAGTACTTC
.	TRBV3-1	TRBJ1-2	.	CASSQENRDGGYTF	TGTGCCAGCAGCCAAGAGAACAGGGACGGTGGCTACACCTTC
.	TRBV2	TRBJ2-1	TRBD2	CASSESLAGVNEQFF	TGTGCCAGCAGTGAGTCACTAGCGGGAGTCAATGAGCAGTTCTTC
few	TRBV4-3	TRBJ2-1	.	CASSQSSESGFNNEQFF	TGCGCCAGCAGCCAAAGTTCCGAAAGCGGGTTCAACAATGAGCAGTTCTTC
.	TRBV4-2	TRBJ2-7	.	CASSQEQDLYEQYF	TGTGCCAGCAGCCAAGAGCAGGATCTCTACGAGCAGTACTTC
.	TRBV20-1	TRBJ2-3	TRBD2	CRARASGEGSDTQYF	TGCCGTGCTAGAGCAAGCGGGGAGGGGTCAGATACGCAGTATTTT
.	TRBV9	TRBJ2-7	TRBD2	CASSVTIGAGDEQYF	TGTGCCAGCAGCGTTACAATCGGAGCGGGAGATGAGCAGTACTTC
.	TRBV9	TRBJ2-7	.	CASSGSIDSYEQYF	TGTGCCAGCAGCGGCTCGATCGACTCCTACGAGCAGTACTTC
.	TRBV7-9	TRBJ2-1	.	CASTSDITTSPFF	TGTGCCAGCACCTCCGATATCACCACTAGCCCGTTCTTC
few	TRBV12-3/TRBV12-4	TRBJ1-2	.	CASSANTNYGYTF	TGTGCCAGCAGTGCCAATACTAACTATGGCTACACCTTC
.	TRBV20-1	TRBJ1-2	TRBD1	CSAKGGTEGDGYTF	TGCAGTGCGAAAGGGGGGACAGAAGGCGATGGCTACACCTTC
.	TRBV6-4	TRBJ2-5	TRBD1	CASSKTGARQETQYF	TGTGCCAGCAGTAAAACAGGGGCAAGACAAGAGACCCAGTACTTC
few	TRBV5-6	TRBJ2-7	TRBD1	CASSWDRGQSYEQYF	TGTGCCAGCAGTTGGGACAGGGGGCAATCCTACGAGCAGTACTTC
few	TRBV28	TRBJ1-4	.	CASTNPTNEKLFF	TGTGCCAGCACCAACCCAACTAATGAAAAACTGTTTTTT
many	TRBV20-1	TRBJ2-5	TRBD2	CSARTSGETQYF	TGCAGCGCTAGGACTAGCGGAGAGACCCAGTACTTC
.	TRBV4-3	TRBJ2-1	TRBD1	CASSQGQGASYNEQLF	TGCGCCAGCAGCCAAGGACAGGGGGCGTCCTACAATGAGCAGTTGTTC
.	TRBV15	TRBJ2-7	.	CATSGDRGRGASNEQYF	TGTGCCACCAGCGGCGATAGGGGACGGGGGGCTTCTAACGAGCAGTACTTC